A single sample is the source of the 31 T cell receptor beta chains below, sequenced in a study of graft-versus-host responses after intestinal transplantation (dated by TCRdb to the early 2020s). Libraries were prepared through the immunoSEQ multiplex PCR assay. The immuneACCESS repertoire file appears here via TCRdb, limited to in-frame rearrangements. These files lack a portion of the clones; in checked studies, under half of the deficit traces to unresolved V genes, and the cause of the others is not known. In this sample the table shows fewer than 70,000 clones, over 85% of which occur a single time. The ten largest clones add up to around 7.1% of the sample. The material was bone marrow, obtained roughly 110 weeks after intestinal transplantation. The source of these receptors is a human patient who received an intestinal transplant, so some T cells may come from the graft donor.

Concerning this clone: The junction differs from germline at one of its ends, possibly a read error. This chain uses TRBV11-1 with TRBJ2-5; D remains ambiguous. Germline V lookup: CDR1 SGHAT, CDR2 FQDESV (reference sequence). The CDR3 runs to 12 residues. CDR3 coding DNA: TGTGCCAGCAGCCCCACCCAAGGGACCCAGTACTTC. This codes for CASSPTQGTQYF.

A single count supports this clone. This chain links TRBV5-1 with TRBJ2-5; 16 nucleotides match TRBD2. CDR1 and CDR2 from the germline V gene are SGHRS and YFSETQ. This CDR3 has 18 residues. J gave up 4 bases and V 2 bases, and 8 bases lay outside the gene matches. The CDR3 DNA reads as TGCGCCAGCAGCTTAGCGGGACTAGCGGGGGGGCAAGGAGAGACCCAGTACTTC. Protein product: CASSLAGLAGGQGETQYF.

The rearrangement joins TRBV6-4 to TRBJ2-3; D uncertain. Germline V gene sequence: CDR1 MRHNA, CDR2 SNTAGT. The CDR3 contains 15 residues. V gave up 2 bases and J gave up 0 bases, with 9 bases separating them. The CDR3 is CASSDGDLSTDTQYF. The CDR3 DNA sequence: TGTGCCAGCAGTGACGGGGATCTTAGCACAGATACGCAGTATTTT.

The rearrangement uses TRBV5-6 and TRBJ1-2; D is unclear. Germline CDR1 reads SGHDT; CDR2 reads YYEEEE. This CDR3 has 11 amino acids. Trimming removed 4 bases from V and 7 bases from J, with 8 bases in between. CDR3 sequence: CASSPGFGYTF. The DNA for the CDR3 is TGTGCCAGCAGCCCCGGTTTTGGCTACACCTTC.

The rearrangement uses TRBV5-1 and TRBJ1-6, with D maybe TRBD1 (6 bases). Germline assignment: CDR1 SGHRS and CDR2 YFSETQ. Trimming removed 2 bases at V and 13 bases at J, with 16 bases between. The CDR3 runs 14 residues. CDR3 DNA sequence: TGCGCCAGCAGCTTCATGACAGGCGAAGACCCCCTCCACTTT. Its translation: CASSFMTGEDPLHF.

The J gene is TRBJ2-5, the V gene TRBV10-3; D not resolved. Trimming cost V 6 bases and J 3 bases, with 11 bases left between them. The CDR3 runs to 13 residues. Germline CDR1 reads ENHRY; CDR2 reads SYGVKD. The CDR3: CAISQTTEETQYF. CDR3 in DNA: TGTGCCATCAGCCAAACAACTGAAGAGACCCAGTACTTC.

CDR3 loop: CASSGLGNTEAFF. CDR3 DNA sequence: TGTGCCAGCAGTGGGCTGGGGAACACTGAAGCTTTCTTT. The chain recombines TRBV2 with TRBJ1-1; no definite D call. Between the trimmed V and J ends, which lost 4 bases and 1 base, there was a span of 7 bases. The CDR3 length is 13 residues. Germline loops: CDR1 SNHLY, CDR2 FYNNEI. Full variable domain (rest looked up from reference TRBV2 and TRBJ1-1): EPEVTQTPSHQVTQMGQEVILRCVPISNHLYFYWYRQILGQKVEFLVSFYNNEISEKSEIFDDQFSVERPDGSNFTLKIRSTKLEDSAMYFCASSGLGNTEAFFGQGTRLTVV.

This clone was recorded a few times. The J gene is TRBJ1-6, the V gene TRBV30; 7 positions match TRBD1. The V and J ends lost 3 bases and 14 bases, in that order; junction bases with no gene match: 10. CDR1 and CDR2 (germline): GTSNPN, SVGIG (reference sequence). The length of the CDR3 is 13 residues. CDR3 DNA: TGTGCCTGGAGCCAGAGGGGGCTAAGGGCCCTCCACTTT. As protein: CAWSQRGLRALHF.

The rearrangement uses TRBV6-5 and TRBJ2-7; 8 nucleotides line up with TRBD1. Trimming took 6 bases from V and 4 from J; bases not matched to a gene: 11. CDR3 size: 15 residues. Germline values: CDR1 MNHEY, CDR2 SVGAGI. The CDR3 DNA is TGTGCCAGCAGCCCCCTGCAGGGGGCGCTTTACGAGCAGTACTTC. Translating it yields CASSPLQGALYEQYF.

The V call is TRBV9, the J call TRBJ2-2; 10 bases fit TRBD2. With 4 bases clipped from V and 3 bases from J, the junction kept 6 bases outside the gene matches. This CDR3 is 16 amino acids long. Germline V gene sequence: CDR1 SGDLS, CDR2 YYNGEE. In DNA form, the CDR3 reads TGTGCCAGCAGCTGGGCTAGCGGGAGAGACACCGGGGAGCTGTTTTTT. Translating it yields CASSWASGRDTGELFF.

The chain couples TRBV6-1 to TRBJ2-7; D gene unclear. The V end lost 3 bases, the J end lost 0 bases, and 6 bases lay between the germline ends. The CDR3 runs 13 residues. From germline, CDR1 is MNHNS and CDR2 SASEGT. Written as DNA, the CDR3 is TGTGCCAGCAGTGACTTTGGCTCCTACGAGCAGTACTTC. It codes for CASSDFGSYEQYF.

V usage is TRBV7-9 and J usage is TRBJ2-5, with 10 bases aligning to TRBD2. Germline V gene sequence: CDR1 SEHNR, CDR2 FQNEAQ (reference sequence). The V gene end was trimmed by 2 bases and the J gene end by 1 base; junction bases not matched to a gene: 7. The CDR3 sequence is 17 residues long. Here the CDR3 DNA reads TGTGCCAGCAGCTTATTTTCGCTAGCGGGGGCCCAAGAGACCCAGTACTTC. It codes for CASSLFSLAGAQETQYF.

The chain's CDR3 is CASSSPGLAGLKTQYF. As DNA, the CDR3 is TGTGCCAGCAGCTCACCGGGACTAGCAGGGTTAAAGACCCAGTACTTC. The chain employs TRBV7-9 and TRBJ2-5; 9 nucleotides agree with TRBD2. Germline V lookup: CDR1 SEHNR, CDR2 FQNEAQ (reference sequence). Trimming cost V 4 bases and J 6 bases; bases outside gene matches: 12. There are 16 residues in the CDR3.

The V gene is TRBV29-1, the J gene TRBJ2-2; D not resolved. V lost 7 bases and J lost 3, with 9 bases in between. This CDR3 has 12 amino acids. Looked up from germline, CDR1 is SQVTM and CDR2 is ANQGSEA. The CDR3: CSATAYTGELFF. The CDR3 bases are TGCAGCGCCACCGCATACACCGGGGAGCTGTTTTTT.

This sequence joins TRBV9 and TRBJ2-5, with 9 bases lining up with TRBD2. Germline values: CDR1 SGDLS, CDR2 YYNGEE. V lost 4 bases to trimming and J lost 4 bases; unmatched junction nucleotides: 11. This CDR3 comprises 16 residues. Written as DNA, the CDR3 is TGTGCCAGCAGCCCCCAAGGGGCGGGAGGGGGAGAGACCCAGTACTTC. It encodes CASSPQGAGGGETQYF.

The CDR3 DNA sequence: TGTGCCAGCAGCGGAGAGGGCCCTAATGAAAAACTGTTTTTT. Protein: CASSGEGPNEKLFF. The rearrangement links TRBV9 to TRBJ1-4, with D unclear. Germline V gives CDR1 SGDLS, CDR2 YYNGEE. With 3 bases removed from V and 3 bases from J, the gap between germline ends came to 9 bases. The CDR3 has 14 residues.

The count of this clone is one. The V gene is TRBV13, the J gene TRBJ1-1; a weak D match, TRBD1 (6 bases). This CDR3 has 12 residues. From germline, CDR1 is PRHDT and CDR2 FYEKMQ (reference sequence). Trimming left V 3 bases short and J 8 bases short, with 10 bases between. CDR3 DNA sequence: TGTGCCAGCAGCTTTGCCGGGACAGAAGCTTTCTTT. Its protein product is CASSFAGTEAFF.

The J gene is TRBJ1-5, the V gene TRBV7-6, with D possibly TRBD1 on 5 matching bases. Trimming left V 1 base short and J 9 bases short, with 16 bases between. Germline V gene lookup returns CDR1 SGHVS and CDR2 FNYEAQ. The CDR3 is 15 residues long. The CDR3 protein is CASSLDTGGQGPQHF. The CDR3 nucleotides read TGTGCCAGCAGCTTAGATACTGGCGGACAAGGGCCCCAGCATTTT.

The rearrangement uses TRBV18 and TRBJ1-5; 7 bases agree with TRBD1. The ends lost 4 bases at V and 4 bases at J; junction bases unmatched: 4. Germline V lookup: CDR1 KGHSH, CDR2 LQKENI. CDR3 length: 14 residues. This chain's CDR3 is CASSQGAGNQPQHF. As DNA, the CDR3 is TGTGCCAGCTCACAGGGGGCGGGAAATCAGCCCCAGCATTTT.

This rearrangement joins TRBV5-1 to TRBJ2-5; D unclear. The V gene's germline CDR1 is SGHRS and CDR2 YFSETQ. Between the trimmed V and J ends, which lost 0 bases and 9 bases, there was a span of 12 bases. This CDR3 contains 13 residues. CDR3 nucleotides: TGCGCCAGCAGCTTGGAAGCGCCCGGAGCCCAGTACTTC. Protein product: CASSLEAPGAQYF.

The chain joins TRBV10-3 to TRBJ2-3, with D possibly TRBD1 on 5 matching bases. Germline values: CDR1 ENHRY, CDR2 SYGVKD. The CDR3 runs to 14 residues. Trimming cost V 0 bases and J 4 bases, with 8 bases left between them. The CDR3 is CAISESTTADTQYF. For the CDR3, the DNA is TGTGCCATCAGTGAGTCGACGACAGCAGATACGCAGTATTTT.

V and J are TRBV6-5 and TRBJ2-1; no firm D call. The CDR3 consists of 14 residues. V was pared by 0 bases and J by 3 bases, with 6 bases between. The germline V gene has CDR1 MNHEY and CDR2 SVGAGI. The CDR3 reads CASSYSRVYNEQFF. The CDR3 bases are TGTGCCAGCAGTTACTCCCGGGTCTACAATGAGCAGTTCTTC.

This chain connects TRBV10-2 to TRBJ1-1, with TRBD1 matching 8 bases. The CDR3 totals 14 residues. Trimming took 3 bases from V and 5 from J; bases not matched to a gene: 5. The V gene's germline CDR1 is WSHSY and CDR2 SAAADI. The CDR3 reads CASSDTGGWTEAFF. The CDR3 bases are TGCGCCAGCAGTGATACAGGGGGTTGGACTGAAGCTTTCTTT.

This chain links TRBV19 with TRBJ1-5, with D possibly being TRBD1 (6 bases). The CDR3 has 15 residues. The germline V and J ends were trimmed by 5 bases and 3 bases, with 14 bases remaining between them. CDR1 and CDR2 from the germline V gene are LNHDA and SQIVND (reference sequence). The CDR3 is CASSPKDRNNQPQHF. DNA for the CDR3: TGTGCCAGTAGTCCAAAAGACAGGAACAATCAGCCCCAGCATTTT.

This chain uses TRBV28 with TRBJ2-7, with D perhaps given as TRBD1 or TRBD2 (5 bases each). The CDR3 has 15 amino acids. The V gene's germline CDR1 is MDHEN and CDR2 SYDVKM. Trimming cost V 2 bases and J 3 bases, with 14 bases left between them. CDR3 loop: CASSLDGTPSYEQYF. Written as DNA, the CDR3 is TGTGCCAGCAGTTTAGACGGGACCCCGAGCTACGAGCAGTACTTC.

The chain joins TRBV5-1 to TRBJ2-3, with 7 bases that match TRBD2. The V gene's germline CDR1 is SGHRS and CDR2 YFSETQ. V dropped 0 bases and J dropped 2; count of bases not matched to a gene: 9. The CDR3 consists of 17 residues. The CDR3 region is CASSLVTSGTTTDTQYF. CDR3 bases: TGCGCCAGCAGCTTGGTGACAAGCGGGACTACCACAGATACGCAGTATTTT.

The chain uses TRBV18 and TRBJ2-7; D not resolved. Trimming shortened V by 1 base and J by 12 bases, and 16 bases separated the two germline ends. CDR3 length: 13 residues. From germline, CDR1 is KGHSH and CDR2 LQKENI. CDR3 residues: CASSPLNRDERYF. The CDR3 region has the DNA TGTGCCAGCTCACCACTCAACAGAGACGAAAGGTACTTC.

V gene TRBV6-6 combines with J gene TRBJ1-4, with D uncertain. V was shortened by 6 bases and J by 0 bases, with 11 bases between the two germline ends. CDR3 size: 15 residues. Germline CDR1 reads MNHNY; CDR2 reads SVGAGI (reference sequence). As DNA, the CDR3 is TGTGCCAGCAGCCCCTTTATGTCAACTAATGAAAAACTGTTTTTT. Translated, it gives CASSPFMSTNEKLFF.

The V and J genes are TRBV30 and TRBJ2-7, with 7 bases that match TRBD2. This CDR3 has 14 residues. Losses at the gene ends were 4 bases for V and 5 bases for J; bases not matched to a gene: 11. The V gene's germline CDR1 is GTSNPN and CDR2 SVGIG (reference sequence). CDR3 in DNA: TGTGCCTGGACCACCCTGGGGGGGGACCACGAGCAGTACTTC. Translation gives CAWTTLGGDHEQYF.

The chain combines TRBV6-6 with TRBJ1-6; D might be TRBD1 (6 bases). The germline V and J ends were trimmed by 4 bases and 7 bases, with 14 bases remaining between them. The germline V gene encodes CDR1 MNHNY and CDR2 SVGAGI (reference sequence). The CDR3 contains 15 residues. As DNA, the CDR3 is TGTGCCAGCAGTTTAACAGGGACTCGGAATTCACCCCTCCACTTT. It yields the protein CASSLTGTRNSPLHF.

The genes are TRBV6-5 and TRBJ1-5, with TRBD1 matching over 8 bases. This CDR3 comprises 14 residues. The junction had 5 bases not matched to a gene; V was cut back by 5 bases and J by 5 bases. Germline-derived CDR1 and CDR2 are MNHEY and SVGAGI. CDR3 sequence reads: CASSPRRGHQPQHF. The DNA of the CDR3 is TGTGCCAGCAGTCCCCGCAGGGGGCATCAGCCCCAGCATTTT.